Below, 21 T cell receptor beta chains from the same sample are listed, as sequenced in a study of OX40 agonist ivuxolimab in advanced cancers. Method: immunoSEQ multiplex PCR; TCRdb's copy keeps in-frame clones and lacks some. The repertoire holds about 54,000 clones, with approximately 88% as singletons. The sample here was CD4+ or CD8+ T cells sorted from blood, taken in a trial of the OX40 agonist ivuxolimab. Receptor source: an adult with an advanced solid tumor such as melanoma, head and neck, liver or kidney cancer.

V usage is TRBV28 and J usage is TRBJ2-2, with 11 bases aligning to TRBD2. Germline V CDR1 and CDR2: MDHEN, SYDVKM. CDR3 length: 14 residues. J gave up 2 bases and V 9 bases, and 2 bases lay outside the gene matches. The DNA of the CDR3 is TGTGCCAGTGGGACTAGCGGAAACACCGGGGAGCTGTTTTTT. Translated, it gives CASGTSGNTGELFF.

The chain joins TRBV18 to TRBJ2-7, with TRBD2 identical over 9 bases. The V segment lost 2 bases and the J segment 1 base; nucleotides outside the gene matches: 3. Per the germline V gene, CDR1 is KGHSH and CDR2 is LQKENI. The CDR3 contains 15 residues. This chain's CDR3 is CASSPVSGGSYEQYF. CDR3 bases: TGTGCCAGCTCACCAGTTAGCGGGGGTTCCTACGAGCAGTACTTC.

This clone was recorded once. The rearrangement joins TRBV30 to TRBJ1-4; 10 bases line up with TRBD1. CDR3 length: 14 residues. The V gene end was trimmed by 1 base and the J gene end by 7 bases; junction bases not matched to a gene: 3. Germline V CDR1 and CDR2: GTSNPN, SVGIG (reference sequence). For the CDR3, the DNA is TGTGCCTGGAGTGGACAGGGGGCGCTTGAAAAACTGTTTTTT. As protein: CAWSGQGALEKLFF.

V gene TRBV6-6 combines with J gene TRBJ2-5; no clear D. Deletions cut 0 bases from V and 5 bases from J, with 4 bases between. CDR3 size: 12 residues. Germline-derived CDR1 and CDR2 are MNHNY and SVGAGI (reference sequence). CDR3 coding DNA: TGTGCCAGCAGTTACTCCGGGGAGACCCAGTACTTC. This encodes CASSYSGETQYF.

The CDR3 loop is CASEGQDSYEQYF. CDR3 coding DNA: TGTGCCTCAGAGGGACAGGACTCCTACGAGCAGTACTTC. This chain uses TRBV10-3 with TRBJ2-7, with 8 nucleotides matching TRBD1. V was pared by 11 bases and J by 0 bases, with 6 bases of the junction left unmatched. Germline assignment: CDR1 ENHRY and CDR2 SYGVKD. The CDR3 has 13 amino acids.

The V and J genes are TRBV30 and TRBJ1-4; D might be TRBD1 (5 bases). Trimming stripped 3 bases from V and 3 bases from J, with 20 bases between. Germline V lookup: CDR1 GTSNPN, CDR2 SVGIG (reference sequence). The CDR3 has 17 residues. In DNA form, the CDR3 reads TGTGCCTGGAGCGGGGGGGAAGTAGTCGAGGCTAATGAAAAACTGTTTTTT. Its translation: CAWSGGEVVEANEKLFF. The whole variable domain, filled in from reference TRBV30 and TRBJ1-4, reads SQTIHQWPATLVQPVGSPLSLECTVEGTSNPNLYWYRQAAGRGLQLLFYSVGIGQISSEVPQNLSASRPQDRQFILSSKKLLLSDSGFYLCAWSGGEVVEANEKLFFGSGTQLSVL.

CDR3: CAWSGQGGNQPQHF. The CDR3 DNA follows: TGTGCCTGGAGTGGCCAGGGGGGCAATCAGCCCCAGCATTTT. The J gene is TRBJ1-5, the V gene TRBV30; 7 bases match TRBD1. The CDR3 contains 14 residues. Losses at the gene ends were 1 base for V and 2 bases for J; bases not matched to a gene: 2. CDR1 GTSNPN and CDR2 SVGIG come from the germline V gene (reference sequence).

CDR3 bases: TGTGCCAGCAGCTCGGGACTAGCTGGGGATACGCAGTATTTT. It translates to CASSSGLAGDTQYF. This chain uses TRBV11-2 with TRBJ2-3; TRBD2 aligns across 9 bases. With 4 bases clipped from V and 6 bases from J, the junction kept 5 bases outside the gene matches. Germline-derived CDR1 and CDR2 are SGHAT and FQNNGV. This CDR3 region has 14 residues.

The V call is TRBV5-1, the J call TRBJ2-1; D is possibly TRBD1 (5 bases). V was trimmed by 4 bases and J by 3 bases, leaving 14 bases between them. Germline V CDR1 and CDR2: SGHRS, YFSETQ. The CDR3 contains 15 residues. Here the CDR3 reads CASSPGYTNYNEQFF. The CDR3 DNA reads TGCGCCAGCAGCCCAGGGTACACGAACTACAATGAGCAGTTCTTC.

V usage is TRBV14 and J usage is TRBJ2-3; 9 nucleotides align to TRBD2. Germline loops: CDR1 SGHDN, CDR2 FVKESK. This CDR3 spans 16 amino acids. The ends lost 3 bases at V and 1 base at J; junction bases unmatched: 5. The CDR3 coding sequence is TGTGCCAGCAGCCATCTCACTAGCGGGCGCACAGATACGCAGTATTTT. Residues: CASSHLTSGRTDTQYF.

This chain uses TRBV28 with TRBJ2-1, with D possibly matching TRBD2 (7 bases). Germline V gives CDR1 MDHEN, CDR2 SYDVKM. V was shortened by 1 base and J by 9 bases, with 16 bases between the two germline ends. There are 15 residues in the CDR3. In DNA, the CDR3 is TGTGCCAGCAGTTTATACTCGGGGGGCCTTGGTGAGCAGTTCTTC. Protein product: CASSLYSGGLGEQFF.

CDR3 nucleotide sequence: TGTGCCAGCAGCCTAGCGGCCTACGAGCAGTACTTC. Its translation is CASSLAAYEQYF. The genes are TRBV6-6 and TRBJ2-7; TRBD2 agrees at 7 bases. The CDR3 length is 12 residues. J gave up 2 bases and V 6 bases, and 1 base lay outside the gene matches. Looked up from germline, CDR1 is MNHNY and CDR2 is SVGAGI (reference sequence).

This clone appeared a few times. The chain is built from TRBV5-5 and TRBJ2-7; TRBD1 aligns across 10 bases. The V segment lost 6 bases and the J segment 5 bases; nucleotides outside the gene matches: 17. The CDR3 sequence is 17 residues long. Germline CDR1 reads SGHKS; CDR2 reads YYEKEE (reference sequence). Here the CDR3 reads CASNYGTGAFIEHEQYF. CDR3 sequence (DNA): TGTGCCAGCAACTACGGGACAGGGGCCTTCATTGAACACGAGCAGTACTTC.

V and J are TRBV29-1 and TRBJ1-2; D is undetermined. The CDR3 has 11 residues. Germline V gives CDR1 SQVTM, CDR2 ANQGSEA. V lost 3 bases and J lost 8, with 10 bases in between. Written as DNA, the CDR3 is TGCAGCGTTGAGGGAGGGCGCGGCTACACCTTC. Its translation: CSVEGGRGYTF.

This clone was seen a few times. V gene TRBV10-1 combines with J gene TRBJ2-7; 8 bases are a match to TRBD1. After removal of 2 bases from V and 9 bases from J, the junction contained 9 bases not matched to a gene. The CDR3 contains 14 residues. Per germline, CDR1 WNHNN and CDR2 SYGVQD (reference sequence). This chain's CDR3 is CASSEQQGASWQYF. The CDR3, as DNA: TGCGCCAGCAGTGAGCAGCAGGGGGCTTCATGGCAGTACTTC.

The rearrangement uses TRBV5-6 and TRBJ1-2; weak D call: TRBD1 (5 bases). V was pared by 1 base and J by 8 bases, with 18 bases between. Germline loops: CDR1 SGHDT, CDR2 YYEEEE. CDR3 length equals 15 residues. The CDR3 DNA follows: TGTGCCAGCAGCTTGTGGCAGACAGTCGGGGTAGGCTACACCTTC. Residues: CASSLWQTVGVGYTF.

The chain has TRBV11-2 and TRBJ2-5; D is unclear. This CDR3 comprises 12 residues. Per germline, CDR1 SGHAT and CDR2 FQNNGV. The V gene lost 1 base and the J gene lost 11 bases, with 11 bases spanning the gap. This chain's CDR3 is CASSLVVPTQYF. The CDR3 DNA follows: TGTGCCAGCAGCTTAGTTGTCCCGACGCAGTACTTC.

The rearrangement uses TRBV6-1 and TRBJ2-1; 9 positions match TRBD2. Germline trimming cut 4 bases from V and 5 bases from J; bases unmatched to any gene: 6. From germline, CDR1 is MNHNS and CDR2 SASEGT. The CDR3 contains 15 residues. The CDR3 DNA is TGTGCCAGCAGTGGGCAGCTAGCGGGGAACAATGAGCAGTTCTTC. It translates to CASSGQLAGNNEQFF.

This chain links TRBV6-5 with TRBJ1-2; D remains unclear. Germline V lookup: CDR1 MNHEY, CDR2 SVGAGI. The CDR3 loop spans 15 amino acids. Trimming cost V 2 bases and J 5 bases, with 15 bases left between them. This CDR3 reads CASSYGSGPGYGYTF. Here the CDR3 DNA reads TGTGCCAGCAGTTACGGATCTGGACCCGGGTATGGCTACACCTTC.

The chain uses TRBV28 and TRBJ1-5, with 7 bases matching TRBD1. J lost 3 bases, V lost 2 bases, and 7 bases had no gene match. The germline CDR1 and CDR2 sequences are MDHEN and SYDVKM. CDR3 length: 16 amino acids. The CDR3 reads CASSLVGGPSNQPQHF. DNA of the CDR3: TGTGCCAGCAGTTTAGTAGGGGGCCCCTCCAATCAGCCCCAGCATTTT. Full variable domain (outside the CDR3, taken from reference TRBV28 and TRBJ1-5): DVKVTQSSRYLVKRTGEKVFLECVQDMDHENMFWYRQDPGLGLRLIYFSYDVKMKEKGDIPEGYSVSREKKERFSLILESASTNQTSMYLCASSLVGGPSNQPQHFGDGTRLSIL.

The chain recombines TRBV30 with TRBJ1-5, with 8 positions matching TRBD1. From germline, CDR1 is GTSNPN and CDR2 SVGIG (reference sequence). CDR3 length equals 13 residues. V trimming: 6 bases; J trimming: 2 bases; junction bases outside the gene matches: 3. CDR3 coding DNA: TGTGCCTGCTCGACAGGGGGCAATCAGCCCCAGCATTTT. This codes for CACSTGGNQPQHF.